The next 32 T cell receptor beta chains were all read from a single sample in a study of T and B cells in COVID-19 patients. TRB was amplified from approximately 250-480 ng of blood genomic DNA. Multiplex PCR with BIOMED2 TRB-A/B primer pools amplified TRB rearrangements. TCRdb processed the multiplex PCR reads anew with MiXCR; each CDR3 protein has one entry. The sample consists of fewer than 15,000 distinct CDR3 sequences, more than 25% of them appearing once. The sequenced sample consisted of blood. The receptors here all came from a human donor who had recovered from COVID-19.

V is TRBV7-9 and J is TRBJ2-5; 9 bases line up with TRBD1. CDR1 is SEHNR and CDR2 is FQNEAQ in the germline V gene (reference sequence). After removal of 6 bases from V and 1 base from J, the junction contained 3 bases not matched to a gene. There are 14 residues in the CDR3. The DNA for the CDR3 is TGTGCCAGCAGAAGGGACAGGGTCCAAGAGACCCAGTACTTC. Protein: CASRRDRVQETQYF.

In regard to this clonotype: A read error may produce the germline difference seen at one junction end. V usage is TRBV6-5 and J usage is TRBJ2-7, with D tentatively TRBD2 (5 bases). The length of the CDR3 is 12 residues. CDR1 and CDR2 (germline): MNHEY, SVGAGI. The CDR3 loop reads CAISDEADEQYF. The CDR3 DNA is TGTGCCATCAGTGACGAAGCGGATGAGCAGTACTTC.

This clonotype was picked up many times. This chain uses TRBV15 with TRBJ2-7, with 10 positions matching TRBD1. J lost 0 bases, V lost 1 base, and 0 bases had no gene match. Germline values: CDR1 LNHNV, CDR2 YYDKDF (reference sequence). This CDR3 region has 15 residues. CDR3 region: CATSRGTGGSYEQYF. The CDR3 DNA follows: TGTGCCACCAGCAGAGGGACAGGGGGCTCCTACGAGCAGTACTTC.

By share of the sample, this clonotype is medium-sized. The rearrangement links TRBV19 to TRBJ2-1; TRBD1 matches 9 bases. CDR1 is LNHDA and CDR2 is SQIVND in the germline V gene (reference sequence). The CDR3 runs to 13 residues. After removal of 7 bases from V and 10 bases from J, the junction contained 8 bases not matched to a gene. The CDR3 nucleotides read TGTGCCAGTACCCCACAGGGGGCTGGGGAGCAGTTCTTC. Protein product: CASTPQGAGEQFF.

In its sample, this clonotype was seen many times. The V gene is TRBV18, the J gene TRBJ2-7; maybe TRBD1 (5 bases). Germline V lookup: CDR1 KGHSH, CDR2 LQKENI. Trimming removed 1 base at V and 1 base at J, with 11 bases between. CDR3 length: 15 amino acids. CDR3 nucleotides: TGTGCCAGCTCACCACTACCAGGGTCATCCTACGAGCAGTACTTC. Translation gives CASSPLPGSSYEQYF.

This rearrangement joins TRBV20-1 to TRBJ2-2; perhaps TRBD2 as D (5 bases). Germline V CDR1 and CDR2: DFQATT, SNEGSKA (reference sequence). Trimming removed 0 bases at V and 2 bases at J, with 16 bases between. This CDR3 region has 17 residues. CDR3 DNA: TGCAGTGCTAGAGATCCCTCAATAGCGACAAACACCGGGGAGCTGTTTTTT. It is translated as CSARDPSIATNTGELFF.

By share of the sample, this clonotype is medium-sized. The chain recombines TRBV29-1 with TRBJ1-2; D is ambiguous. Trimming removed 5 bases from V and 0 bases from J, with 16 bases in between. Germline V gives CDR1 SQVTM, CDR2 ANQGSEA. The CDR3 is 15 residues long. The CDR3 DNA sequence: TGCAGCGTTCTCAAGCTGGACGGGACTAACTATGGCTACACCTTC. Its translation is CSVLKLDGTNYGYTF.

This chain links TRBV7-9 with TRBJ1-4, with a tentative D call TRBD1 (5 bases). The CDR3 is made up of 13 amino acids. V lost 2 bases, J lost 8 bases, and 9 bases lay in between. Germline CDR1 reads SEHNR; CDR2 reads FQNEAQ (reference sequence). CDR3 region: CASSLFRGEKLFF. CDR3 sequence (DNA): TGTGCCAGCAGCTTATTCCGGGGCGAAAAACTGTTTTTT.

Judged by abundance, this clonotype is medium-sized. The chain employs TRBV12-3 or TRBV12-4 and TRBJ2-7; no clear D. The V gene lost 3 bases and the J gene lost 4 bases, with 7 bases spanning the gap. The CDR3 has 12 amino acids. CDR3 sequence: CASSLSGYEQYF. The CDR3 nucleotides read TGTGCCAGCAGTTTGTCCGGGTACGAGCAGTACTTC.

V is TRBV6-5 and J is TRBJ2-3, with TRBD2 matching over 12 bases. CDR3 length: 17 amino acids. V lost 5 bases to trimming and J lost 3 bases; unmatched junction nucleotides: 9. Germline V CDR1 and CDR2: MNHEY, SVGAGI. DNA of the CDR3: TGTGCCAGCAGTCGCCACCGGACTAGCGGGGTAACAGATACGCAGTATTTT. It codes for CASSRHRTSGVTDTQYF.

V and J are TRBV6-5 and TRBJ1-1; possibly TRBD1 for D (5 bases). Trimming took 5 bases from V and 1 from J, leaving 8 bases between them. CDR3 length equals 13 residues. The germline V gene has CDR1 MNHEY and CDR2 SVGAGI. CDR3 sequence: CASSVGANTEAFF. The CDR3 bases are TGTGCCAGCAGTGTCGGGGCGAACACTGAAGCTTTCTTT.

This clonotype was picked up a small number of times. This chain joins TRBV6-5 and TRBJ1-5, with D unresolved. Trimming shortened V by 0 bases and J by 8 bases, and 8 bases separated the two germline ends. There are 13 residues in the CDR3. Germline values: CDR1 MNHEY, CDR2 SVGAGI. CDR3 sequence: CASSYSIAEPQHF. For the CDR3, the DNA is TGTGCCAGCAGTTACTCGATCGCCGAGCCCCAGCATTTT.

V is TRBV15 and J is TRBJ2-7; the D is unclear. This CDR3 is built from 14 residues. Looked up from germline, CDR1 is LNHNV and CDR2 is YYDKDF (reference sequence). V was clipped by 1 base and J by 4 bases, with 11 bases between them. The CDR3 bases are TGTGCCACCAGCAGAGGGGCCCCCCCATACGAGCAGTACTTC. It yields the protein CATSRGAPPYEQYF.

The CDR3 region is CASSRSQDQYF. CDR3 nucleotides: TGTGCCAGCAGTCGGAGCCAGGATCAATACTTC. The chain links TRBV5-6 to TRBJ2-7; D is unresolved. Looked up from germline, CDR1 is SGHDT and CDR2 is YYEEEE. CDR3 size: 11 residues. The V gene lost 5 bases and the J gene lost 13 bases, with 16 bases spanning the gap.

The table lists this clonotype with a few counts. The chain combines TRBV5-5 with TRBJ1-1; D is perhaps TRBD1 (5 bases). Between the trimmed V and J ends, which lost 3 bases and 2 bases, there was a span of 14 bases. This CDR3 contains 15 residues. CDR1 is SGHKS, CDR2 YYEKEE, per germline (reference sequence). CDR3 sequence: CASSSWGGVNTEAFF. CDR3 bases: TGTGCCAGCAGCTCCTGGGGGGGGGTAAACACTGAAGCTTTCTTT.

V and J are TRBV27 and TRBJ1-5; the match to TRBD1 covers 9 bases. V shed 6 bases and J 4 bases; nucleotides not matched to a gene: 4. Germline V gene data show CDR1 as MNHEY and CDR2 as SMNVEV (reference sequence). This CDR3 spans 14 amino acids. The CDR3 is CASSSGQGNQPQHF. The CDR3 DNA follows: TGTGCCAGCAGCTCCGGACAGGGGAATCAGCCCCAGCATTTT.

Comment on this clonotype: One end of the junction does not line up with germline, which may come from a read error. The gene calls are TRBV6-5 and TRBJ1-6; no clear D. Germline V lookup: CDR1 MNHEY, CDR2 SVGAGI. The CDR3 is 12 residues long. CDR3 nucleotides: TGTGCCATCAGTACGGTCGATTCACCCCTCCACTTT. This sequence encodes CAISTVDSPLHF.

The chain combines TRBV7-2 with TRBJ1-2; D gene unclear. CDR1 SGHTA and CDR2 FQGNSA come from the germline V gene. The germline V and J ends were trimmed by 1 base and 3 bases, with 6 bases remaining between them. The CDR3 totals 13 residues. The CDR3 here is CASSLDKDYGYTF. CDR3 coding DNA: TGTGCCAGCAGCTTAGATAAGGACTATGGCTACACCTTC.

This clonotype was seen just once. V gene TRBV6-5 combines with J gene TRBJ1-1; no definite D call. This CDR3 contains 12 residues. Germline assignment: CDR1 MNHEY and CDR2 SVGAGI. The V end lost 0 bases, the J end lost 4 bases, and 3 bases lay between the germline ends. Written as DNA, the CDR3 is TGTGCCAGCAGTTACTCACCCACTGAAGCTTTCTTT. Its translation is CASSYSPTEAFF.

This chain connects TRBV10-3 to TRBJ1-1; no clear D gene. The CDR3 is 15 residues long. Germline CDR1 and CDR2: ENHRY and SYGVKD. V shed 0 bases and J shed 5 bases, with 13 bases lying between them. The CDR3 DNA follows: TGTGCCATCAGTGAGTCTCAAGGCATCTCAACTGAAGCTTTCTTT. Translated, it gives CAISESQGISTEAFF.

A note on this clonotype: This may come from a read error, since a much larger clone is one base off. For the CDR3, the DNA is TGTGCCAGCAGCTTGCCCGGGACAATGAACACCGGGGAGCTGTTTTTT. Translated, it gives CASSLPGTMNTGELFF. The chain joins TRBV5-6 to TRBJ2-2, with D perhaps matching TRBD1 (6 bases). Germline loops: CDR1 SGHDT, CDR2 YYEEEE. V lost 1 base to trimming and J lost 1 base, with 11 bases between them. The CDR3 length is 16 residues.

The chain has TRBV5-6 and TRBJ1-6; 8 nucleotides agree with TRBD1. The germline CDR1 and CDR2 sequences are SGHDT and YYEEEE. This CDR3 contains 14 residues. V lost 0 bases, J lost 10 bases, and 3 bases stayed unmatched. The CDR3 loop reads CASSLGTGTSPLHF. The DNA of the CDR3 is TGTGCCAGCAGCTTGGGGACAGGGACATCACCCCTCCACTTT.

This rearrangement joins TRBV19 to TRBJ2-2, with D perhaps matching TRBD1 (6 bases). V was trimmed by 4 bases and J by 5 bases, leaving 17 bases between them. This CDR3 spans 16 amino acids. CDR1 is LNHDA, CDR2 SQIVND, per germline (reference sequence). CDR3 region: CASSKVQGWGTGELFF. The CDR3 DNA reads TGTGCCAGTAGTAAAGTTCAGGGGTGGGGGACCGGGGAGCTGTTTTTT. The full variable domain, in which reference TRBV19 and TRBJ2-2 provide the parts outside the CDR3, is DGGITQSPKYLFRKEGQNVTLSCEQNLNHDAMYWYRQDPGQGLRLIYYSQIVNDFQKGDIAEGYSVSREKKESFPLTVTSAQKNPTAFYLCASSKVQGWGTGELFFGEGSRLTVL.

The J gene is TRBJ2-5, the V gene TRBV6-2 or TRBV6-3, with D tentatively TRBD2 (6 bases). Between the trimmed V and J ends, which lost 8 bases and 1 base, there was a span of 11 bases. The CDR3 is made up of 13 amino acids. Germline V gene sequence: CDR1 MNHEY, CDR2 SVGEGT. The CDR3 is CASGGPFQETQYF. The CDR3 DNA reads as TGTGCCAGCGGAGGGCCCTTCCAAGAGACCCAGTACTTC.

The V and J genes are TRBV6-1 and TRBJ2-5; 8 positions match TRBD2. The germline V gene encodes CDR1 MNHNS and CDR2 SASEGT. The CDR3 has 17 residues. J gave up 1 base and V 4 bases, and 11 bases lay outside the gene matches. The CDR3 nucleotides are TGTGCCAGCAGTGTCAGTATATCCGGGGGGGCCCAAGAGACCCAGTACTTC. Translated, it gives CASSVSISGGAQETQYF.

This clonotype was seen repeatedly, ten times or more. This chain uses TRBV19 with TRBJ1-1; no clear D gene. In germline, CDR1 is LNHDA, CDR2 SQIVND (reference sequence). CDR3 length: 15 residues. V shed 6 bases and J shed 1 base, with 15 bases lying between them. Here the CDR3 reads CASSFAEVWNTEAFF. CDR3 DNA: TGTGCCAGTAGCTTTGCTGAGGTTTGGAACACTGAAGCTTTCTTT.

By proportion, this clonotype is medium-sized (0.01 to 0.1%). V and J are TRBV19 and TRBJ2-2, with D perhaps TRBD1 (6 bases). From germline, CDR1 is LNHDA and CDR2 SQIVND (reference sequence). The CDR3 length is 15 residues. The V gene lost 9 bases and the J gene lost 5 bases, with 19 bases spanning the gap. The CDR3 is CASEKDRRRTGELFF. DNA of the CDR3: TGTGCCAGCGAAAAGGACAGAAGGAGGACCGGGGAGCTGTTTTTT.

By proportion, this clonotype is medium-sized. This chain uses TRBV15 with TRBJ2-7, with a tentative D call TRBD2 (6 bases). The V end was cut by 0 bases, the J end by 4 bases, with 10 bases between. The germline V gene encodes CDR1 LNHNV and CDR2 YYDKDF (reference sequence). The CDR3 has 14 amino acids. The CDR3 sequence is CATSRDGLAYEQYF. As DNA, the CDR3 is TGTGCCACCAGCAGAGATGGCCTAGCGTACGAGCAGTACTTC.

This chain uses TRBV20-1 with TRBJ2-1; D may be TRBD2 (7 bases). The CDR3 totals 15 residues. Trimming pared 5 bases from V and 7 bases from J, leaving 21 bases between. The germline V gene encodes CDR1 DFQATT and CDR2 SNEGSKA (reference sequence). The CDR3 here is CSAPEGGGVVNEQFF. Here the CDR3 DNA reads TGCAGTGCTCCAGAAGGGGGGGGGGTGGTTAATGAGCAGTTCTTC.

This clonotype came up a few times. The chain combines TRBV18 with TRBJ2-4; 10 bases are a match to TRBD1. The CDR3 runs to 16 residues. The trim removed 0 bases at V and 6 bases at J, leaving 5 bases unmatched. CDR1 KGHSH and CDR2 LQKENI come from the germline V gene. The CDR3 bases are TGTGCCAGCTCACCACCGCAGGGACAGGGGACAAACATTCAGTACTTC. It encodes CASSPPQGQGTNIQYF. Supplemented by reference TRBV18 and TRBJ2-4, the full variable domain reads NAGVMQNPRHLVRRRGQEARLRCSPMKGHSHVYWYRQLPEEGLKFMVYLQKENIIDESGMPKERFSAEFPKEGPSILRIQQVVRGDSAAYFCASSPPQGQGTNIQYFGAGTRLSVL.

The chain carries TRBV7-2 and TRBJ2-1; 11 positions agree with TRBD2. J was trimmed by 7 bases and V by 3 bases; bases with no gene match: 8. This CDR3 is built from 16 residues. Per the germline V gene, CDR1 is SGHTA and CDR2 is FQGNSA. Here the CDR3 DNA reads TGTGCCAGCAGCTTCCTAGCGGGGGGTGCTGGGAATGAGCAGTTCTTC. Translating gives CASSFLAGGAGNEQFF.

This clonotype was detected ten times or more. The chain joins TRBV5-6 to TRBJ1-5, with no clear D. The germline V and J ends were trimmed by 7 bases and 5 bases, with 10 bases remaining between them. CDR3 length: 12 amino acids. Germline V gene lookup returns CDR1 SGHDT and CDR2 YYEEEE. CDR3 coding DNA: TGTGCCAGCTCCGCCGGGTATCAGCCCCAGCATTTT. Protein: CASSAGYQPQHF.